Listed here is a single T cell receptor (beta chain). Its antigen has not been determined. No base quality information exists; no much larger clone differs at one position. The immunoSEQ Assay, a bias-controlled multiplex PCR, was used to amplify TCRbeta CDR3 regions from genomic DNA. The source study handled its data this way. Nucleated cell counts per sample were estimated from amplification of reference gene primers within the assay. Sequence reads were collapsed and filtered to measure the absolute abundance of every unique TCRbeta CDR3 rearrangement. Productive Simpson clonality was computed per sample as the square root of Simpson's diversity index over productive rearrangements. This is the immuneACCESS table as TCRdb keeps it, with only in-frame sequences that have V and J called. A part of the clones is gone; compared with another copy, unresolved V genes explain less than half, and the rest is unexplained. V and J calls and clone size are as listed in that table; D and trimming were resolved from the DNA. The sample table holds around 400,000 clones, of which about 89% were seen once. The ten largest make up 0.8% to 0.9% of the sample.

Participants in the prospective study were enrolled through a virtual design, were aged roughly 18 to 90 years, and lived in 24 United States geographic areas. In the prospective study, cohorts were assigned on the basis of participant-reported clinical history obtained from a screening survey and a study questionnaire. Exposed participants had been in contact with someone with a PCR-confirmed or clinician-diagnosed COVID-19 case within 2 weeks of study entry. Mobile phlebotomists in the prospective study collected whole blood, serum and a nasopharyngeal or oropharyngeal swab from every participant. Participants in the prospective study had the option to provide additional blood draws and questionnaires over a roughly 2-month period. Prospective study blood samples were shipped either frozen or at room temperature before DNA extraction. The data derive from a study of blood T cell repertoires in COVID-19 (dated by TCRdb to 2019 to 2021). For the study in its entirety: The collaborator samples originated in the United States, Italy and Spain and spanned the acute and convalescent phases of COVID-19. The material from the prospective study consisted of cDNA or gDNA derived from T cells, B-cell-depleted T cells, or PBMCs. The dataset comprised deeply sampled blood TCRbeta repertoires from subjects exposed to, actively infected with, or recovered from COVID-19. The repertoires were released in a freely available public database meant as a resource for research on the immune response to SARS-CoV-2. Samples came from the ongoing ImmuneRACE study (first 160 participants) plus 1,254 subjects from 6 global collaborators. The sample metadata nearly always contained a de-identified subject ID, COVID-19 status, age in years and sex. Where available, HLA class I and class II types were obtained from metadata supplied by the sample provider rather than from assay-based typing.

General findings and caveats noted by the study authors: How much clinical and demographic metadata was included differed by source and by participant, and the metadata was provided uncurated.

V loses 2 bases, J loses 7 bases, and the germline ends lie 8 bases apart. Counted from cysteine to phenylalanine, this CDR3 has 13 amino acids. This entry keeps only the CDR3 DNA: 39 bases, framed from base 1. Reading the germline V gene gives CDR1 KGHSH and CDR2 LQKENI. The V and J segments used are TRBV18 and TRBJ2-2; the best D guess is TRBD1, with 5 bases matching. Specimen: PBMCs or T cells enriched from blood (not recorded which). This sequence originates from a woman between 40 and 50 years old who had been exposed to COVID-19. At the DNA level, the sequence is TGTGCCAGCTCACCAGATCAGGGCGGGGAGCTGTTTTTT. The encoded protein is CASSPDQGGELFF.